This TCR beta chain emerged from a study of control samples from healthy donors and cancer patients. Sequencing used immunoSEQ multiplex PCR; TCRdb keeps in-frame clones, though not all of them. The sample gives about 150,000 clones, 70% to 90% of which show up once; over 1.5% is in the top ten. Germline V lookup: CDR1 SGHTA, CDR2 FQGNSA. The V gene lost 5 bases and the J gene lost 9 bases, with 20 bases spanning the gap. The CDR3 length is 15 residues. The sample comprised blood. The chain employs TRBV7-2 and TRBJ2-1; D may be TRBD1 or TRBD2 (5 bases each). The sequence derives from a man between 18 and 29 years old in good health. This chain's CDR3 is CASSPTGLNGGEQFF. The DNA for the CDR3 is TGTGCCAGCAGCCCTACTGGGCTAAATGGGGGTGAGCAGTTCTTC.